Following are 24 T cell receptor beta chains from one sample sequenced in a study of T cells in localized non-small cell lung cancer. Sequencing was performed with immunoSEQ multiplex PCR; in TCRdb, only in-frame clones are kept and a portion is missing. The repertoire consists of about 6,700 clones, with about 46% occurring once and the leading ten covering 7% to 8%. The source was lung tumor tissue, collected before any cancer treatment. The receptors shown here come from a man aged 40 to 69 with stage III lung adenocarcinoma.

A single count supports this clone. The chain employs TRBV9 and TRBJ1-5; TRBD1 matches 7 bases. CDR1 and CDR2 (germline): SGDLS, YYNGEE. Trimming took 4 bases from V and 4 from J; bases not matched to a gene: 8. The CDR3 contains 15 residues. The CDR3 loop is CASSSSGTANQPQHF. CDR3 sequence (DNA): TGTGCCAGCAGCTCATCCGGGACAGCGAATCAGCCCCAGCATTTT.

This chain links TRBV19 with TRBJ1-2, with D possibly being TRBD1 (6 bases). Germline V lookup: CDR1 LNHDA, CDR2 SQIVND (reference sequence). The CDR3 totals 14 residues. Trimming stripped 7 bases from V and 1 base from J, with 13 bases between. The CDR3 DNA is TGTGCCAGTAAAGATACAGGGCGTAACTATGGCTACACCTTC. This sequence encodes CASKDTGRNYGYTF.

The chain links TRBV18 to TRBJ2-7; D ambiguous. V was clipped by 1 base and J by 2 bases, with 12 bases between them. CDR1 and CDR2 (germline): KGHSH, LQKENI. CDR3 length equals 15 residues. CDR3 nucleotide sequence: TGTGCCAGCTCACCACAGAGCCGGCAGCCCTACGAGCAGTACTTC. It specifies CASSPQSRQPYEQYF.

This clone has a single count. The chain recombines TRBV18 with TRBJ2-1; the match to TRBD2 covers 13 bases. V shed 4 bases, J shed 8 bases, and the junction held 5 bases outside the gene matches. CDR1 and CDR2 (germline): KGHSH, LQKENI. The CDR3 is 15 amino acids. CDR3 nucleotides: TGTGCCAGCTCACTCGGACTAGCGGGGGATGATGAGCAGTTCTTC. This translates into CASSLGLAGDDEQFF.

This clone occurred a few times. This sequence joins TRBV11-3 and TRBJ2-3; 9 nucleotides line up with TRBD1. The CDR3 runs 16 residues. Germline V gene lookup returns CDR1 SGHNT and CDR2 YENEEA. V shed 3 bases and J 6 bases; nucleotides not matched to a gene: 10. The CDR3 reads CASSLFLAGTGDTQYF. The DNA for the CDR3 is TGTGCCAGCAGCTTGTTTCTTGCAGGGACAGGGGATACGCAGTATTTT.

This clone was detected a few times. The genes are TRBV19 and TRBJ1-1; D unresolved. The CDR3 contains 14 residues. Per germline, CDR1 LNHDA and CDR2 SQIVND (reference sequence). Trimming removed 6 bases from V and 0 bases from J, with 11 bases in between. The CDR3 reads CASSPAGLNTEAFF. The CDR3, as DNA: TGTGCCAGTAGCCCGGCAGGTTTGAACACTGAAGCTTTCTTT. Based on the CDR3 plus reference TRBV19 and TRBJ1-1, the full variable domain is DGGITQSPKYLFRKEGQNVTLSCEQNLNHDAMYWYRQDPGQGLRLIYYSQIVNDFQKGDIAEGYSVSREKKESFPLTVTSAQKNPTAFYLCASSPAGLNTEAFFGQGTRLTVV.

This clone was found a few times. The chain uses TRBV6-8 and TRBJ1-1; no reliable D call. Per germline, CDR1 MNHGY and CDR2 SAAAGT. The CDR3 totals 13 residues. The V and J ends lost 8 bases and 4 bases respectively, with 14 bases between them. This chain's CDR3 is CASSEERGTEAFF. DNA of the CDR3: TGTGCCAGCTCGGAGGAGCGCGGCACTGAAGCTTTCTTT.

This sequence joins TRBV9 and TRBJ2-2; TRBD2 agrees at 7 bases. Germline V gene data show CDR1 as SGDLS and CDR2 as YYNGEE. CDR3 length equals 15 residues. The V gene end was trimmed by 2 bases and the J gene end by 1 base; junction bases not matched to a gene: 2. The CDR3 loop is CASSVASGNTGELFF. The CDR3 region has the DNA TGTGCCAGCAGCGTGGCTAGCGGGAACACCGGGGAGCTGTTTTTT.

This chain links TRBV18 with TRBJ1-5; D not certain. The CDR3 totals 14 residues. Trimming pared 1 base from V and 9 bases from J, leaving 13 bases between. Germline lookup yields CDR1 KGHSH and CDR2 LQKENI. The CDR3 DNA is TGTGCCAGCTCACCACATACAGAGATTTGGCCCCAGCATTTT. Translated: CASSPHTEIWPQHF.

The rearrangement uses TRBV9 and TRBJ2-7; TRBD1 matches at 8 bases. CDR3 size: 13 residues. In germline, CDR1 is SGDLS, CDR2 YYNGEE. The trim removed 5 bases at V and 5 bases at J, leaving 6 bases unmatched. CDR3 nucleotides: TGTGCCAGCAGTATTACAGGGGGGAACGAGCAGTACTTC. Its protein product is CASSITGGNEQYF.

V is TRBV6-8 and J is TRBJ1-2, with a possible D match to TRBD1 (6 bases). The CDR3 sequence is 14 residues long. V was shortened by 10 bases and J by 4 bases, with 19 bases between the two germline ends. CDR1 and CDR2 from the germline V gene are MNHGY and SAAAGT. The CDR3: CAKQGRGGSYGYTF. DNA for the CDR3: TGTGCCAAGCAGGGTAGAGGGGGGAGCTATGGCTACACCTTC.

The V gene is TRBV19, the J gene TRBJ1-2; D is unresolved. The CDR3 runs to 12 residues. Per germline, CDR1 LNHDA and CDR2 SQIVND (reference sequence). V was trimmed by 7 bases and J by 3 bases, leaving 9 bases between them. CDR3 protein: CASKAADYGYTF. Here the CDR3 DNA reads TGTGCCAGTAAGGCGGCAGACTATGGCTACACCTTC.

The chain combines TRBV11-3 with TRBJ2-7; 13 bases are a match to TRBD2. Germline lookup yields CDR1 SGHNT and CDR2 YENEEA. V lost 4 bases, J lost 2 bases, and 5 bases stayed unmatched. The CDR3 totals 16 residues. Here the CDR3 DNA reads TGTGCCAGCAGCTCCTCCGGGACTAGCGGGACCTACGAGCAGTACTTC. Translation: CASSSSGTSGTYEQYF.

The chain links TRBV19 to TRBJ2-5; D may correspond to TRBD1 or TRBD2 (6 bases each). The V end lost 4 bases, the J end lost 1 base, and 13 bases lay between the germline ends. The CDR3 runs 15 residues. Germline loops: CDR1 LNHDA, CDR2 SQIVND (reference sequence). This CDR3 is CASSTRDNFQETQYF. For the CDR3, the DNA is TGTGCCAGTAGTACGCGGGACAACTTCCAAGAGACCCAGTACTTC.

In the case of this clone: At one end the junction does not follow the germline gene, possibly because of a read error. The rearrangement links TRBV6-8 to TRBJ1-4; the match to TRBD1 covers 10 bases. Germline V lookup: CDR1 MNHGY, CDR2 SAAAGT. The CDR3 extends over 14 amino acids. The CDR3 coding sequence is TGTGCCGCCGGGACAGGGGATCAGGGTGAAAAACTATTTTTT. Amino acids: CAAGTGDQGEKLFF.

The chain combines TRBV29-1 with TRBJ1-6; a weak D match, TRBD1 (6 bases). Trimming removed 7 bases at V and 8 bases at J, with 15 bases between. This CDR3 has 13 amino acids. Germline assignment: CDR1 SQVTM and CDR2 ANQGSEA. Here the CDR3 reads CSARGQTDSPLHF. The CDR3 nucleotides are TGCAGCGCGCGAGGACAGACGGATTCACCCCTCCACTTT.

The rearrangement links TRBV28 to TRBJ2-7; no firm D call. Germline loops: CDR1 MDHEN, CDR2 SYDVKM. The CDR3 runs 12 residues. The V and J ends lost 6 bases and 6 bases respectively, with 12 bases between them. CDR3 residues: CASSPQLTEQYF. The CDR3 nucleotides are TGTGCCAGCAGCCCTCAGTTGACCGAGCAGTACTTC.

The chain links TRBV6-8 to TRBJ1-2; a weak D match, TRBD1 (5 bases). Trimming took 0 bases from V and 2 from J, leaving 16 bases between them. Germline CDR1 reads MNHGY; CDR2 reads SAAAGT. The CDR3 covers 17 residues. The CDR3 reads CASSYSAGRAMNYGYTF. Written as DNA, the CDR3 is TGTGCCAGCAGTTACTCGGCAGGGCGCGCAATGAACTATGGCTACACCTTC.

The genes are TRBV6-8 and TRBJ1-1; D is unresolved. Germline V gene data show CDR1 as MNHGY and CDR2 as SAAAGT. The CDR3 loop spans 13 amino acids. Trimming removed 6 bases from V and 1 base from J, with 9 bases in between. CDR3 sequence reads: CASRVERNTEAFF. In DNA, the CDR3 is TGTGCCAGCAGGGTAGAACGGAACACTGAAGCTTTCTTT.

The chain uses TRBV7-1 and TRBJ2-3; TRBD2 agrees at 10 bases. TRBV7-1 has ORF status, its function being uncertain. V dropped 8 bases and J dropped 4; count of bases not matched to a gene: 6. This CDR3 has 14 residues. The CDR3 DNA is TGTGCCAGCGGAGCGGGAGGGAGGGCAGATACGCAGTATTTT. It yields the protein CASGAGGRADTQYF.

The chain joins TRBV19 to TRBJ2-3; either TRBD1 or TRBD2 may supply D (5 bases each). The CDR3 contains 15 residues. Germline V gene lookup returns CDR1 LNHDA and CDR2 SQIVND (reference sequence). V was trimmed by 7 bases and J by 9 bases, leaving 23 bases between them. Here the CDR3 reads CASISGSQGPWTQYF. CDR3 sequence (DNA): TGTGCCAGTATTTCGGGGTCGCAGGGACCCTGGACGCAGTATTTT.

The chain combines TRBV18 with TRBJ1-2, with 7 bases matching TRBD1. The germline V gene encodes CDR1 KGHSH and CDR2 LQKENI. The V gene end was trimmed by 1 base and the J gene end by 7 bases; junction bases not matched to a gene: 15. The CDR3 totals 17 residues. The CDR3 nucleotides are TGTGCCAGCTCACCACAGGAGGGGGCGCGAAGATCAGGTGGCTACACCTTC. It yields the protein CASSPQEGARRSGGYTF.

This clone is medium-sized. The chain couples TRBV6-8 to TRBJ1-5; D is ambiguous. Germline loops: CDR1 MNHGY, CDR2 SAAAGT. V lost 0 bases and J 8 bases, leaving 14 bases between the germline ends. This CDR3 spans 15 amino acids. This CDR3 is CASSYSSGHDKPQHF. As DNA, the CDR3 is TGTGCCAGCAGTTACTCCTCAGGTCACGATAAGCCCCAGCATTTT.

This CDR3 reads CASSGQGNTEAFF. As DNA, the CDR3 is TGTGCCAGCTCTGGTCAGGGGAACACTGAAGCTTTCTTT. This chain connects TRBV18 to TRBJ1-1; the D gene is possibly TRBD1 (5 bases). The CDR3 runs to 13 residues. V lost 6 bases, J lost 1 base, and 9 bases lay in between. Germline CDR1 reads KGHSH; CDR2 reads LQKENI.